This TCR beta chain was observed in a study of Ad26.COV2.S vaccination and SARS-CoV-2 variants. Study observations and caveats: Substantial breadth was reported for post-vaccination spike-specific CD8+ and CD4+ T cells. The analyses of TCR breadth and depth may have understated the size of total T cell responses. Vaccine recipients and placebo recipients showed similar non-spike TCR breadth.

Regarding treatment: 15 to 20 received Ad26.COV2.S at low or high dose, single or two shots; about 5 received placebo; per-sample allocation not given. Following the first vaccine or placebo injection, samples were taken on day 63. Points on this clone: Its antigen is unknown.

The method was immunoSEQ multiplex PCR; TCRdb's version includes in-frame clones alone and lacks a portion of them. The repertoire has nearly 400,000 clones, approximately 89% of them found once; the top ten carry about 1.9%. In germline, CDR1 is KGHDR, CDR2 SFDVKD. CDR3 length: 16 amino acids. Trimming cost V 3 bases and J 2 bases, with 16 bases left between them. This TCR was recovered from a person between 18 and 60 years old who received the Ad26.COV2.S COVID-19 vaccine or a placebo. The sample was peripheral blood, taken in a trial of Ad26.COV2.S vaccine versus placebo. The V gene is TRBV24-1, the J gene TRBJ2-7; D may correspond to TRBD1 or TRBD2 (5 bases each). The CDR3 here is CATSDLISGSPYEQYF. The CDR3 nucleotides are TGTGCCACCAGTGATCTTATTTCAGGGAGCCCCTACGAGCAGTACTTC.